This T cell receptor (beta chain) originates from a study of molecular identifiers for immune sequencing clone quantification. About the study: Replicates split RNA from approximately 22,000 or 94,000 naive CD8 cells five ways, and the researchers sequenced four portions.

The authors built bulk TCR libraries by previously described methods with listed TCR primers. TCRdb ran MiXCR on the PCR reads and lists one entry per CDR3 protein. Among hundreds of thousands of distinct CDR3 sequences listed, about 25% were seen once. Study findings and constraints: The study found clones above 20 RNA copies held over 98% of effector molecules and under 1% in naive cells.

Sorting selected naive CD8 T cells with a CD8+CD4-CCR7+CD45RA+ phenotype. Trimming took 2 bases from V and 1 from J; bases not matched to a gene: 9. CDR1 is LGHNA, CDR2 YSLEER, per germline. The CDR3 extends over 18 amino acids. This clonotype was found many times. No antigen is known for it. Sequenced: naive CD8+ T cells from blood, with Jurkat cell RNA spiked in. Subset noted: FACS-sorted CD8+CD4-CCR7+CD45RA+ naive T cells. The gene calls are TRBV4-3 and TRBJ2-3; 10 nucleotides line up with TRBD1. This TCR derives from a human donor in good health. Some libraries in this study had Jurkat cell RNA spiked in. The CDR3 sequence is CASSQWGAGTGGTDTQYF. The CDR3 nucleotides read TGCGCCAGCAGCCAATGGGGAGCCGGGACAGGGGGCACAGATACGCAGTATTTT.